The rows below give T cell receptor beta chains drawn from one sample of a study of Ad26.COV2.S vaccination and SARS-CoV-2 variants. Some clones are missing from TCRdb's copy, which holds only in-frame ones; the method was immunoSEQ multiplex PCR. The data contain 380,000 or so clones, approximately 90% of them singletons. The starting material was peripheral blood, obtained in a trial of Ad26.COV2.S vaccine versus placebo. The receptors were gathered from a person aged 18-65 years who received the Ad26.COV2.S COVID-19 vaccine or a placebo. Both conserved end residues are part of each CDR3. A D gene is named only where the DNA matches it firmly. Clone size is stated in some rows and not others, as once, few, many or a class when expanded.

size	J	D	V	CDR3	DNA
.	TRBJ1-1	TRBD1	TRBV15	CATSKGQVNTEAFF	TGTGCCACCAGCAAGGGACAGGTGAACACTGAAGCTTTCTTT
.	TRBJ2-5	TRBD1	TRBV7-3	CASSSSGGWQETQYF	TGTGCCAGCAGCTCCTCAGGGGGTTGGCAAGAGACCCAGTACTTC
.	TRBJ2-6	.	TRBV3-1/TRBV3-2	CASSQEAGGWSGANVLTF	TGTGCCAGCAGCCAAGAGGCAGGGGGGTGGTCTGGGGCCAACGTCCTGACTTTC
.	TRBJ2-3	.	TRBV30	CAWSVGGVSDTQYF	TGTGCCTGGAGTGTCGGGGGCGTGTCGGATACGCAGTATTTT
.	TRBJ2-1	TRBD2	TRBV28	CASRHSGSRYEQFF	TGTGCCAGCAGACACAGCGGGAGTAGGTATGAGCAGTTCTTC
.	TRBJ1-1	TRBD1	TRBV19	CASSIATGGNTEAFF	TGTGCCAGTAGTATAGCGACAGGGGGGAACACTGAAGCTTTCTTT
few	TRBJ1-2	.	TRBV5-5	CASTLQPGGNYGYTF	TGTGCCAGCACACTACAACCGGGGGGCAACTATGGCTACACCTTC
.	TRBJ2-7	.	TRBV9	CASSVVGSEQYF	TGTGCCAGCAGCGTAGTGGGCTCTGAGCAGTACTTC
.	TRBJ1-5	.	TRBV6-5	CASSRSPNQPQHF	TGTGCCAGCAGTCGGTCCCCAAATCAGCCCCAGCATTTT
.	TRBJ2-5	TRBD2	TRBV7-2	CASSPRAGGKETQYF	TGTGCCAGCAGCCCCAGGGCGGGGGGAAAAGAGACCCAGTACTTC
.	TRBJ1-1	.	TRBV7-2	CASSPVWGIEAFF	TGTGCCAGCAGCCCCGTCTGGGGGATTGAAGCTTTCTTT
.	TRBJ2-7	.	TRBV6-6	CASSHRRYLEQYF	TGTGCCAGCAGCCACAGAAGGTACCTCGAGCAGTACTTC
.	TRBJ1-5	TRBD1	TRBV18	CASSPGRGGQPQHF	TGTGCCAGCTCACCGGGCAGGGGGGGACAGCCCCAGCATTTT
.	TRBJ1-4	TRBD1	TRBV7-2	CASSPQGGNEKLFF	TGTGCCAGCAGCCCACAGGGGGGGAATGAAAAACTGTTTTTT
few	TRBJ1-1	TRBD1	TRBV19	CAAGTGSNTEAFF	TGTGCCGCCGGGACAGGTTCGAACACTGAAGCTTTCTTT
.	TRBJ1-1	.	TRBV4-1	CASSQVVNTEAFF	TGCGCCAGCAGCCAAGTAGTGAACACTGAAGCTTTCTTT
.	TRBJ2-1	TRBD2	TRBV4-3	CASSPTSGTNNEQFF	TGCGCCAGCAGCCCGACTAGCGGGACCAACAATGAGCAGTTCTTC
.	TRBJ2-7	TRBD2	TRBV7-9	CASSPPQRTRSRFEQYF	TGTGCCAGCAGCCCCCCCCAGCGGACTAGGTCTCGTTTCGAGCAGTACTTC
.	TRBJ2-7	TRBD1	TRBV10-2	CASSDRQGTYEQYF	TGCGCCAGCAGTGATAGACAGGGGACCTACGAGCAGTACTTC
.	TRBJ1-3	.	TRBV6-6	CASASSGSTGNTIYF	TGTGCCAGCGCCTCCTCCGGTAGCACTGGAAACACCATATATTTT
once	TRBJ2-2	.	TRBV7-9	CASSPPGLNTGELFF	TGTGCCAGCAGCCCGCCTGGACTTAACACCGGGGAGCTGTTTTTT
.	TRBJ1-6	TRBD1	TRBV5-6	CASSLAGTGNSPLHF	TGTGCCAGCAGCTTGGCCGGGACAGGGAATTCACCCCTCCACTTT
.	TRBJ1-1	.	TRBV6-2/TRBV6-3	CASSSSRPSREAFF	TGTGCCAGCAGTTCCTCACGCCCGAGTAGAGAAGCTTTCTTT
.	TRBJ1-2	TRBD1	TRBV9	CASSAGQGSGGYTF	TGTGCCAGCAGCGCAGGACAGGGGAGCGGTGGCTACACCTTC
.	TRBJ2-7	.	TRBV5-1	CASKQGSYEQYF	TGCGCCAGTAAACAGGGCTCCTACGAGCAGTACTTC
.	TRBJ2-1	TRBD2	TRBV4-3	CASSQDLLAGTFSYNEQFF	TGCGCCAGCAGCCAAGATCTACTAGCGGGAACTTTTTCCTACAATGAGCAGTTCTTC
.	TRBJ2-7	TRBD2	TRBV7-8	CASTEGRRGGSHEQYF	TGTGCCAGCACCGAGGGGCGGCGGGGGGGCTCGCATGAGCAGTACTTC
.	TRBJ2-2	.	TRBV7-7	CASSSSGVGIGELFF	TGTGCCAGCAGCTCTTCAGGGGTTGGGATCGGGGAGCTGTTTTTT